The following is a T cell receptor beta chain sequence with its context. The antigen remains undetermined. This entry comes from a study of graft-versus-host responses after intestinal transplantation. The overall study: Recipients received multivisceral, liver-intestinal, or isolated intestinal transplants.

Study-level results: Marrow from the recipient contained GvH clones, some of which had appeared first in ileum or blood. Maximum circulating GvH clone levels tracked with early post-transplant HvG decreases.

In germline, CDR1 is MNHEY, CDR2 SVGAGI. After removal of 7 bases from V and 8 bases from J, the junction contained 8 bases not matched to a gene. This CDR3 is 13 amino acids long. Produced via immunoSEQ multiplex PCR; TCRdb's table is partial and in-frame only. Here the sample spans over 75,000 clones, approximately 88% being singletons. This chain uses TRBV6-5 with TRBJ1-2; 9 bases align to TRBD1. This receptor was taken from a human donor who received an intestinal transplant. This specimen consisted of unstimulated CD4+ T cells sorted from spleen or lymph node cells, obtained before intestinal transplant. The CDR3 sequence: CASTGQGRRGYTF. The CDR3 bases are TGTGCCAGCACCGGACAGGGGAGGAGGGGCTACACCTTC.